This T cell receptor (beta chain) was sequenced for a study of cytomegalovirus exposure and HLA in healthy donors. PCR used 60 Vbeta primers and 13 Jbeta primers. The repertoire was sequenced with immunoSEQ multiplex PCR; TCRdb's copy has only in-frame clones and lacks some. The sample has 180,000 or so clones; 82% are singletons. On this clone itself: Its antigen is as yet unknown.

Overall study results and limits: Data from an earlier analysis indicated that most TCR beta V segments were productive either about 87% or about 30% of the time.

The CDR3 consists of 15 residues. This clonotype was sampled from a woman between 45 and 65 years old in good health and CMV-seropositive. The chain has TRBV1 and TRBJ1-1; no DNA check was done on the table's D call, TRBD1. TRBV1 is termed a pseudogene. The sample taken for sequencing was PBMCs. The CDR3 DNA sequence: TGCACCAGCAGCCAACAGACAGGGGGTAGCACTGAAGCTTTCTTT. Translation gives CTSSQQTGGSTEAFF.